This TCR beta chain was sequenced for a study of cytomegalovirus exposure and HLA in healthy donors. Researchers ran the PCR with 60 Vbeta and 13 Jbeta primers. How the authors handled the data: Around 9.9 million shared chains were among the about 80 million unique TCR beta chains that a later analysis counted. Sequencing was performed with immunoSEQ multiplex PCR; in TCRdb, only in-frame clones are kept and a portion is missing. V and J calls and clone size come straight from that table; D and trimming were deduced from the DNA. The data show around 50,000 clones, 50% to 70% seen once. Findings and caveats of the study: Overall, approximately 150 TCR beta chains were annotated as cytomegalovirus-associated. Rarity marked most TCR sequences, yet some public TCRs occurred in many donors.

In the case of this clone: The antigen is undetermined.

The CDR3 runs to 15 residues. The germline gives CDR1 SGHTA, CDR2 FQGNSA. V shed 1 base and J shed 0 bases, with 7 bases lying between them. This TCR was recovered from a human donor in good health. Sequences were obtained from PBMCs. V is TRBV7-2 and J is TRBJ1-5; D unclear. The CDR3 reads CASSLEKLSNQPQHF. For the CDR3, the DNA is TGTGCCAGCAGCTTAGAGAAACTTAGCAATCAGCCCCAGCATTTT.